This TCR beta chain was identified in a study of blood T cell repertoires in COVID-19. Looking at the study overall: The samples span acute and convalescent COVID-19 from the United States, Italy and Spain. The cDNA or gDNA used as material had been derived from T cells, B-cell-depleted T cells, or PBMCs.

Ages ranged from roughly 18 to 100 years, with residence in approximately 25 US areas. Recovered status applied to Cohort 3 donors who had two consecutive negative PCRs. It also applied to those with clearance or with symptom resolution. Using immunoSEQ multiplex PCR, the repertoire was profiled, and TCRdb retains in-frame clones only, with some absent. There are under 200,000 clones in the sample; around four fifths occur only once, and approximately 4.4% lies in the top ten. This clonotype originated in a woman in her forties or fifties who had recovered from COVID-19. The specimen was PBMCs or T cells enriched from blood (not recorded which).

CDR3: CASSPPSSVEWETQYF. For the CDR3, the DNA is TGTGCCAGCTCACCACCTTCTAGCGTTGAATGGGAGACCCAGTACTTC. The chain carries TRBV18 and TRBJ2-5, with D possibly being TRBD2 (6 bases). With 0 bases removed from V and 5 bases from J, the gap between germline ends came to 16 bases. CDR1 KGHSH and CDR2 LQKENI come from the germline V gene. The CDR3 length is 16 residues.